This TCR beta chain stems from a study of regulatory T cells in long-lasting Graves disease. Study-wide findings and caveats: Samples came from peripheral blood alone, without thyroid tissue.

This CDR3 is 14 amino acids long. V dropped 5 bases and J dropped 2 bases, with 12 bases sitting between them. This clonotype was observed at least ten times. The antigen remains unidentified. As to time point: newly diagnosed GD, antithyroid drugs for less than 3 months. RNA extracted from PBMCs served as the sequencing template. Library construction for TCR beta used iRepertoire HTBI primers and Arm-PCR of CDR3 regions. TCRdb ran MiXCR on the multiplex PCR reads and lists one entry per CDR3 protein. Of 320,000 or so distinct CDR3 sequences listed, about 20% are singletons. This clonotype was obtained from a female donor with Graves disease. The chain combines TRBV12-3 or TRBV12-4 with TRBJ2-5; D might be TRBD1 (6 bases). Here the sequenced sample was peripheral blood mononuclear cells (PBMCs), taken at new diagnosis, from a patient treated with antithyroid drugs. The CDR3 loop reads CASSPRQVQETQYF. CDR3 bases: TGTGCCAGCAGTCCGAGACAGGTGCAAGAGACCCAGTACTTC.